The TCR beta chain under discussion was sequenced for a study of CD8+CD57+ T cells in acquired aplastic anemia. The study profiled TCR beta VDJ and CDR3 using genomic DNA as template. TCRdb recomputed calls from the reads with MiXCR, one row per CDR3 protein. The sample contains a few hundred thousand distinct CDR3 sequences, less than 85% of which appear only once. Patients chosen for sequencing had shown CD8+CD57+ cell expansion by flow cytometry. Looked up from germline, CDR1 is SGHVS and CDR2 is FNYEAQ. CDR3 length: 16 residues. V was shortened by 5 bases and J by 8 bases, with 22 bases between the two germline ends.

The sample was sorted CD4+, CD8+, or CD8+CD57+ T cells (not recorded which) from PBMCs. The chain recombines TRBV7-6 with TRBJ2-1; D may be TRBD2 (6 bases). The TCR sequence derives from a human donor with aplastic anemia. Written as DNA, the CDR3 is TGTGCCAGCAGCCTACAAAGGGGCCCCGGGAGCGATGAGCAGTTCTTC. As protein: CASSLQRGPGSDEQFF.